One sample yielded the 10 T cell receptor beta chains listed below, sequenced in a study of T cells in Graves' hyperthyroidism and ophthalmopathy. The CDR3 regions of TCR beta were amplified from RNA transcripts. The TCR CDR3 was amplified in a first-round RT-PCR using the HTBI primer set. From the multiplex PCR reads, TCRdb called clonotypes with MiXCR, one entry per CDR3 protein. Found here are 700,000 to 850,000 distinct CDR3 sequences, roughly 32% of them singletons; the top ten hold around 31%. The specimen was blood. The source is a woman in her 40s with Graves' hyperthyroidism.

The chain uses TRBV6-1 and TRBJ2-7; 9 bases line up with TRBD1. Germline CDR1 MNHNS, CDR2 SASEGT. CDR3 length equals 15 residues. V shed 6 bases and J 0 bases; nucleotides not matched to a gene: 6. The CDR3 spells CASRETGGSSYEQYF. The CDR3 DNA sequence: TGTGCCAGCAGAGAGACAGGGGGTAGCTCCTACGAGCAGTACTTC.

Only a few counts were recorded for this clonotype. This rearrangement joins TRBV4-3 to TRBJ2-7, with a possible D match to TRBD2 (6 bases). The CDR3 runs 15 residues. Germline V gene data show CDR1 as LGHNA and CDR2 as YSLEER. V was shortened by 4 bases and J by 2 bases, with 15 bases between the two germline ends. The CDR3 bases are TGCGCCAGCAGCCCGCTAGCGACTCAGACCTACGAGCAGTACTTC. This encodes CASSPLATQTYEQYF.

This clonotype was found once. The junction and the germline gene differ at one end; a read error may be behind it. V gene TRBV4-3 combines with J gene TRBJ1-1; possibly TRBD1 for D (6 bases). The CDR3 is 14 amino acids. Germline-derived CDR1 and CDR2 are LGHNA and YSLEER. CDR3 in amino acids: CASSQDVGGTETFF. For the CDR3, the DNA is TGCGCCAGCAGCCAAGATGTGGGGGGCACTGAAACTTTCTTT.

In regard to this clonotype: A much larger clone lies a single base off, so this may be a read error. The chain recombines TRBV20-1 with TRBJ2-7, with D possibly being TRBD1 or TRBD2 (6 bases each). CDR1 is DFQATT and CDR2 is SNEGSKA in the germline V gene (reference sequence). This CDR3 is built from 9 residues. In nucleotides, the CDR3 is TGCGGGGGGCGGTACGGGCAGTACTTC. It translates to CGGRYGQYF.

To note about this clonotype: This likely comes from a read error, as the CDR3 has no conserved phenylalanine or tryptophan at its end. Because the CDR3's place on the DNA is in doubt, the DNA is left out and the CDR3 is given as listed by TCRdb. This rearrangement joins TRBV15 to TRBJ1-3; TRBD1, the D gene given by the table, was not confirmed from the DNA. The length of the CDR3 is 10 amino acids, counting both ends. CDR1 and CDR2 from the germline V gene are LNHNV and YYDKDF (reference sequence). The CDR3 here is CATSNRGLGT.

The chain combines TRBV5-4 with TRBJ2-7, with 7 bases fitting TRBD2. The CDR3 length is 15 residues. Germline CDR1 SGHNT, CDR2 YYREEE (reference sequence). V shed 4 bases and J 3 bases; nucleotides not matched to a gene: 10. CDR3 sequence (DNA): TGTGCCAGCAGCCCTAGACTAGCCCGTTTCTACGAGCAGTACTTC. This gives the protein CASSPRLARFYEQYF.

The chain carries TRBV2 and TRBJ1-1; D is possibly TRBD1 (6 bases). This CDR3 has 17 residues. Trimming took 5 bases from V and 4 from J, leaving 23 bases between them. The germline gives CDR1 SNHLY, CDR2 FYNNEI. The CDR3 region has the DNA TGTGCCAGCAGTTACTCTACAGGGCCCGCCAGCGGCACTGAAGCTTTCTTT. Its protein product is CASSYSTGPASGTEAFF.

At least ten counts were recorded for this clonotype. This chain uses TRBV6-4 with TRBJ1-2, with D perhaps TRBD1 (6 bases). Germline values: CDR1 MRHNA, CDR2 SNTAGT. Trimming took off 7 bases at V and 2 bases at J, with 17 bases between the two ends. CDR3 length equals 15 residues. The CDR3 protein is CASKRTGTPNYGYTF. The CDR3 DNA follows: TGTGCCAGCAAGAGAACCGGGACACCCAACTATGGCTACACCTTC.

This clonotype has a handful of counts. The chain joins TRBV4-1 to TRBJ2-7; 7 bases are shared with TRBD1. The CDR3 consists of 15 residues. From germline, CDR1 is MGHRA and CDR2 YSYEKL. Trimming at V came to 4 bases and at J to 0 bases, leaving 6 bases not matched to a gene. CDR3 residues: CASSPLDRSSYEQYF. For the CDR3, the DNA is TGCGCCAGCAGCCCCTTGGACAGGTCCTCCTACGAGCAGTACTTC.

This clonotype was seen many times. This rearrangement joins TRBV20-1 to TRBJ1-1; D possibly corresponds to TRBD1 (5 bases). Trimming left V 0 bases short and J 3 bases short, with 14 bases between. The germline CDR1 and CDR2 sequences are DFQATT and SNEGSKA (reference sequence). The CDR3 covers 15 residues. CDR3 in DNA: TGCAGTGCTAGAGATTCGAGAGGGGTGGACACTGAAGCTTTCTTT. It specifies CSARDSRGVDTEAFF.